This T cell receptor (beta chain) was retrieved from a study of cytomegalovirus exposure and HLA in healthy donors (dated by TCRdb to the late 2010s). For context, the study as a whole: According to an earlier analysis of 587 of the donors, 150 million to 200 million T cells yielded 117 million unique TCR beta sequences and roughly 280 Gb of sequence data. To predict cytomegalovirus infection status, the study combined high-throughput TCR immunosequencing, statistical association of individual TCRs with disease status, and machine learning. Across roughly 420 genotyped donors of the cohort, an average of approximately 220,000 unique TCR beta nucleotide sequences per donor were sequenced, and around 19% of those sequences were non-productive. A later analysis re-examined previously published TCR beta repertoires from just over 650 donors and added high-resolution HLA genotyping to investigate patterns of TCR occurrence. Because of strong linkage in the cohort, 4 to 6 DR-DQ haplotypes were treated as single units for association and clustering. Typing coverage differed by locus: A, B, C, DRB1 and DQB1 were typed in about 620-640 donors, DQA1 in around 500, DPA1 in 600 to 610, and DPB1 in roughly 470. Of the 350 to 400 genotyped donors, approximately 80% fell in the genetic ancestry cluster associated with self-reported Caucasian donors. All discovery cohort repertoires had been generated on a single sequencing platform. HLA typing included class I and class II loci at four-digit resolution. An early release that covered fewer than 750 HLA-typed donors contained about 300 gigabases of sequencing data and approximately 85 million unique TCR sequences. The study used immunosequencing to profile the T cell repertoires of 666 subjects and linked those repertoires to cytomegalovirus serostatus. Along with the approximately 700-subject first cohort, a separate validation cohort of around 110 different subjects was used. Genome-wide SNP genotypes for about 60% of the roughly 670 donors were used in a later genetic analysis, which treated that subset as a discovery cohort. The study was designed to test whether signatures of past pathogen exposure could be identified by cataloging public T cell receptors. Rather than drawing on any new phenotypic data, the later analysis identified candidate immune exposures from TCR beta sequences and the way those sequences occurred across donors. In an earlier analysis of 587 of the donors, high-throughput TCR beta sequencing was used to judge whether each TCR beta V gene segment behaved as functional or pseudogenic. Donor age, sex, ethnicity and CMV serostatus were compiled alongside the repertoire data. What the authors observed across the whole study: A group of highly shared sequence variants was considered likely to be a technical artifact of the sequencing pipeline. While some public TCRs were present in many individuals, most TCR sequences turned up only very rarely across donors. Only TCR beta chains were sequenced in this cohort, and the absence of alpha or paired-chain data limited detectable features. According to the authors, the approach could potentially be generalized to other disease states and immunological phenotypes. A later analysis found that HLA-associated TCR beta chains were more clonally expanded and had lower generation probabilities than equally common non-associated chains. A further reported finding was that TCR beta sequences accurately predicted the HLA-A and HLA-B alleles for most subjects in the first cohort. The only immune exposure information available for the cohort was CMV serostatus. The classifier was reported to diagnose cytomegalovirus status with high specificity and sensitivity in both the original cohort and the validation cohort. An association between a missense DCLRE1C variant and V-gene and J-gene trimming of TCR beta chains was found in a later genetic analysis and replicated in an independent cohort. In a later analysis, several top co-occurrence clusters were reported to appear linked to parvovirus B19, influenza, CMV and Epstein-Barr virus. A later analysis found that most CMV-associated TCR beta chains appeared HLA-restricted, with HLA associations seemingly driven largely by CMV exposure. In an earlier analysis of 587 of the donors, most TCR beta V segments appeared in productive rearrangements about 90% or about 30% of the time, broadly matching IMGT annotations. A later analysis found that TCR association rates varied across HLA loci, with DRB1 alleles showing the most associated TCRs and HLA-C alleles the fewest. Correlated functional status among segregating V segments might reflect linkage disequilibrium, but an unknown experimental factor could not be ruled out. Because HLA typing was missing for some donors at each locus, association tests included only the typed subset. Roughly uniform sequencing depth across donors was assumed in presence/absence analyses, although this assumption may not hold. In vitro tests confirmed that a few of the cytomegalovirus-associated TCR beta chains recognize cytomegalovirus antigens. Some IMGT-functional V segments, including TRBV6-2 and TRBV6-3, could not be distinguished by the 87-base-pair reads and were therefore excluded. In the study, about 150 TCR beta chains were listed as associated with cytomegalovirus. Assigning TCR associations to individual alleles was difficult when HLA alleles, especially DR and DQ, strongly co-occurred. A later analysis associated 17,000 or so TCR beta sequences with specific HLA alleles at a false discovery rate of 0.05. According to a later genetic analysis, donors in an Asian-associated ancestry cluster had fewer N-insertions in productive TCRs than the roughly 660-donor mean. Because counts were too low, seventeen rarely observed V segments, including chromosome 9 orphons, were excluded from the earlier analysis of some 540 of the donors.

From V the trimming removes 6 bases and from J it removes 0 bases, while the gene matches leave 4 bases of the junction unaccounted for. Including the terminal cysteine and phenylalanine, the CDR3 comprises 15 residues. The read is trimmed to its CDR3 DNA, 45 bases read in frame from base 1. Sequences SNHLY (CDR1) and FYNNEI (CDR2) are obtained from the germline V gene. The cohort was made up of approximately 700 healthy bone marrow donors. Cohort members were all nominally healthy when sampled, although unrecorded immune exposures were likely present. The donor tested CMV seropositive and was one of the 289 seropositive cohort members. A peripheral blood sample was provided by each donor, and peripheral blood mononuclear cells were used for TCR beta sequencing. The Qiagen DNeasy Blood Extraction Kit was used to extract genomic DNA from the blood cell samples. Concerning this clone itself: Its antigen is not yet known. The input lacks base qualities; no much larger clone sits a single base away.

To prepare the library, the immunoSEQ multiplex PCR assay was applied. For the multiplex PCR, a mixture combining 60 forward primers for TCR Vbeta segments and 13 reverse primers for TCR Jbeta segments was used. Amplification of the CDR3 region of rearranged TCR beta genes was performed with a multiplex PCR assay on genomic DNA. The Illumina HiSeq System was used to sequence the amplified TCR beta libraries as 87-base-pair reads. The paper's data handling went like this. In a later analysis, some 80 million unique TCR beta chains were counted across the approximately 640 repertoires, and approximately 9.9 million of these chains were shared by at least two donors. Raw reads were error-corrected and collapsed into unique sequences with a nearest-neighbor algorithm that merged closely related sequences to remove PCR and sequencing errors. V, D and J gene segments were assigned by aligning CDR3 sequences to IMGT reference sequences. For a sequence to be retained, a match of at least six nucleotides to both a V gene segment and a J gene segment was required. A rearrangement was called productive if the CDR3 had no stop codons and remained in frame with V and J, and every other rearrangement was called non-productive. Following IMGT convention, CDR3 was defined as the stretch from the second conserved V-encoded cysteine to the conserved J-encoded phenylalanine. The earlier analysis of some 600 of the donors excluded sequences that lacked an unambiguous match to a single V gene segment. In an earlier analysis of several hundred of the donors, V segments were called functional above 56.7% productive rearrangements and were called segregating when the between-donor standard deviation exceeded 5%. A statistical classification framework was developed to diagnose cytomegalovirus status using the catalog of TCR beta chain sequences. In a later analysis, TCR nucleotide sequences were compared against IMGT/GENE-DB human TR gene sequences so that V and J genes could be assigned. The TCRdist pipeline was used in a later analysis to assign CDR3 sequences and most-parsimonious VDJ recombination scenarios. In a later analysis, each TCR beta chain was defined by its CDR3 amino acid sequence together with its V-gene family, and reads without a unique V-gene family were excluded. A later analysis removed 592 highly shared, low-generation-probability nucleotide sequences to deal with suspected cross-contamination and a sequencing artifact. For each public chain, a later analysis derived a clonal expansion index from normalized ranks of inferred template counts within each repertoire. In a later analysis, generation probabilities were computed with a VDJ recombination model fitted to out-of-frame rearrangements, and the resulting probabilities were checked against IGoR. In a later analysis, hypergeometric tests were used to score TCR-TCR, TCR-HLA and TCR-CMV co-occurrence, with a repertoire-size bias correction applied to TCR pairs. A later analysis estimated false discovery rates by permuting HLA or CMV assignments 20 times. In a later analysis, co-occurring TCRs were grouped with DBSCAN, and TCRdist sequence similarity was added when clustering was performed within HLA-allele-positive subsets. Co-occurrence clustering excluded repertoires with fewer than 30,000 or more than 120,000 public chains, plus five with anomalous nucleotide sharing. Entries here come from immuneACCESS through TCRdb and include only in-frame sequences with V and J called. Some clones fail to appear in such tables; in the studies checked, an unresolved V gene covers under half of the shortfall, and the cause of the remainder is unknown. That table supplies the V and J calls and clone size; D and trimming were determined from the DNA. The sample table records 80,000 to 100,000 clones; about four fifths of these occur just once. The ten most abundant clones make up approximately 11% of the sample.

Sequencing input: PBMCs. The chain employs TRBV2 and TRBJ1-5; the junction holds 8 bases that match TRBD1. This TCR derives from a man between 18 and 29 years old in good health and CMV-seropositive. Here is the DNA: TGTGCCAGCAGGGGGGACAGGTATAGCAATCAGCCCCAGCATTTT. This sequence encodes CASRGDRYSNQPQHF.